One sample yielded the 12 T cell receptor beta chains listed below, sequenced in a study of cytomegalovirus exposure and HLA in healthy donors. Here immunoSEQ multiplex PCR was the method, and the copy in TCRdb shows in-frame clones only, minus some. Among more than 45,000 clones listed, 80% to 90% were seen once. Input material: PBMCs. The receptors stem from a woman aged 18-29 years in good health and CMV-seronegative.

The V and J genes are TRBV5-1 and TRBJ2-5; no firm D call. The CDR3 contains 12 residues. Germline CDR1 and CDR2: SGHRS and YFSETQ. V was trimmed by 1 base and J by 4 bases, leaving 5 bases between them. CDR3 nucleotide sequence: TGCGCCAGCAGCTTGCAGCGAGAGACCCAGTACTTC. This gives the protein CASSLQRETQYF.

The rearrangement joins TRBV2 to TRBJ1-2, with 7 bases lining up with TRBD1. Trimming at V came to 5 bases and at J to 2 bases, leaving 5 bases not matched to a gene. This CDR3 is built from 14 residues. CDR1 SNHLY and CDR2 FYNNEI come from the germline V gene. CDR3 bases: TGTGCCAGCAGTAGGGCAGGGGGGAACTATGGCTACACCTTC. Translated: CASSRAGGNYGYTF. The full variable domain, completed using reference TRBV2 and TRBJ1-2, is EPEVTQTPSHQVTQMGQEVILRCVPISNHLYFYWYRQILGQKVEFLVSFYNNEISEKSEIFDDQFSVERPDGSNFTLKIRSTKLEDSAMYFCASSRAGGNYGYTFGSGTRLTVV.

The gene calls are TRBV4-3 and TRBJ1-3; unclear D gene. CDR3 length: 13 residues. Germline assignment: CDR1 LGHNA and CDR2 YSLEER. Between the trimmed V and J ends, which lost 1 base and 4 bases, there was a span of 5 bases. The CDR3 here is CASSQAPGNTIYF. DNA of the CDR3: TGCGCCAGCAGCCAAGCTCCCGGAAACACCATATATTTT.

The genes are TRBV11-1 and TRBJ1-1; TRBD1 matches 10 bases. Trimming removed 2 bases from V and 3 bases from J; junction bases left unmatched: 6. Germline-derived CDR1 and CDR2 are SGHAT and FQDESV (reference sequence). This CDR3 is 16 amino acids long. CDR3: CASSLWTGGEDTEAFF. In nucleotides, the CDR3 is TGTGCCAGCAGCTTATGGACAGGGGGAGAGGACACTGAAGCTTTCTTT.

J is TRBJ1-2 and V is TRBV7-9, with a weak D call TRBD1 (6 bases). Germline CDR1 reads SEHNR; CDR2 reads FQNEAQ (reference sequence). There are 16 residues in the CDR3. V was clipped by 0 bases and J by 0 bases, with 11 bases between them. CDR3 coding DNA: TGTGCCAGCAGCTTAGCGGGGGGGCGCTCTAACTATGGCTACACCTTC. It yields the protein CASSLAGGRSNYGYTF. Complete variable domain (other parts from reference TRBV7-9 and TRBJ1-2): DTGVSQNPRHKITKRGQNVTFRCDPISEHNRLYWYRQTLGQGPEFLTYFQNEAQLEKSRLLSDRFSAERPKGSFSTLEIQRTEQGDSAMYLCASSLAGGRSNYGYTFGSGTRLTVV.

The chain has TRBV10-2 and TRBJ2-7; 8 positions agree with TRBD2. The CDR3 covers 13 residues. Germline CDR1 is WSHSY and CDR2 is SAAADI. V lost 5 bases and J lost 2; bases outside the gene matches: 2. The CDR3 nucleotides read TGCGCCAGCAGTACGGGGGGGCCCTACGAGCAGTACTTC. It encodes CASSTGGPYEQYF.

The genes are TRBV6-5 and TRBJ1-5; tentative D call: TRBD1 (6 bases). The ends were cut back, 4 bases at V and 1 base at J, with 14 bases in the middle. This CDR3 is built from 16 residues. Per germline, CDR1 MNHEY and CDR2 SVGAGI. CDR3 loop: CASSSPAGVSNQPQHF. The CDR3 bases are TGTGCCAGCAGTTCCCCGGCAGGGGTAAGCAATCAGCCCCAGCATTTT.

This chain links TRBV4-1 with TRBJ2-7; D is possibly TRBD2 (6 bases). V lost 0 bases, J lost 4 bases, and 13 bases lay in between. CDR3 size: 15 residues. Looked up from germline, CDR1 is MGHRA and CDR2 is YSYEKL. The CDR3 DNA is TGCGCCAGCAGCCAAGAGGAGGGGAACCCATACGAGCAGTACTTC. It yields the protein CASSQEEGNPYEQYF.

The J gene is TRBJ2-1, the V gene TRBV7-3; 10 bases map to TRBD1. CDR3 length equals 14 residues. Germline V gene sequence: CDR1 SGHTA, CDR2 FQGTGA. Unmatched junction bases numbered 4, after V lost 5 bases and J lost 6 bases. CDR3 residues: CASSPGTGVNEQFF. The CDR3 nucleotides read TGTGCCAGCAGCCCCGGGACAGGGGTCAATGAGCAGTTCTTC.

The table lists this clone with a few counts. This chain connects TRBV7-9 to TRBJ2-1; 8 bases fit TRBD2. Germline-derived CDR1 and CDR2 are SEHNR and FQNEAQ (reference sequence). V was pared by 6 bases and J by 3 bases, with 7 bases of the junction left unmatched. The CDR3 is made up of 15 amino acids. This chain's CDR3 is CASSRERELYNEQFF. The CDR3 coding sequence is TGTGCCAGCAGTCGAGAGCGGGAGCTCTACAATGAGCAGTTCTTC.

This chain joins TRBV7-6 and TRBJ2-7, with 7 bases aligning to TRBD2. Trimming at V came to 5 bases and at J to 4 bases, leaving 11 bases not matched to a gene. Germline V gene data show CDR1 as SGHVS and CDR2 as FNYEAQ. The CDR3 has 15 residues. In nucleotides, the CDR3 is TGTGCCAGCAGCCCCGCTGAAGCGGGAAGGTACGAGCAGTACTTC. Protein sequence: CASSPAEAGRYEQYF. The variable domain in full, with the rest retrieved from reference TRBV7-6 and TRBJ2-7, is GAGVSQSPRYKVTKRGQDVALRCDPISGHVSLYWYRQALGQGPEFLTYFNYEAQQDKSGLPNDRFSAERPEGSISTLTIQRTEQRDSAMYRCASSPAEAGRYEQYFGPGTRLTVT.

For the CDR3, the DNA is TGTGCCAGCATAGCGGGGGGGTTCCCCGGAGATACGCAGTATTTT. It specifies CASIAGGFPGDTQYF. The chain combines TRBV2 with TRBJ2-3; 11 bases line up with TRBD2. CDR3 length equals 15 residues. The V gene end was trimmed by 7 bases and the J gene end by 5 bases; junction bases not matched to a gene: 8. Germline lookup yields CDR1 SNHLY and CDR2 FYNNEI.